This T cell receptor (beta chain) emerged from a study of blood T cell repertoires in COVID-19. Whole-study context: Material from acute and convalescent COVID-19 was sourced from the United States, Italy and Spain. PBMCs, B-cell-depleted T cells, or T cells were the source of the cDNA or gDNA that made up the material.

In the study's own analysis: Estimates of nucleated cell counts were drawn from the amplification of reference gene primers. TCRdb's copy holds only in-frame clones and misses some; the assay was immunoSEQ multiplex PCR. For V, J and clone size, that table is used; D and trimming come from the DNA. Here the sample spans 470,000 or so clones, 80% to 90% being singletons. The CDR3 sequence is 13 residues long. Germline lookup yields CDR1 SGHVS and CDR2 FQNEAQ. Between the trimmed V and J ends, which lost 1 base and 10 bases, there was a span of 8 bases. The chain links TRBV7-8 to TRBJ1-6; no definite D call. The sequence came from a human donor in a cohort sampled during active COVID-19. Sequencing input: peripheral blood. CDR3 in amino acids: CASSLVEGSPLHF. In DNA form, the CDR3 reads TGTGCCAGCAGCTTAGTAGAGGGATCACCCCTCCACTTT.